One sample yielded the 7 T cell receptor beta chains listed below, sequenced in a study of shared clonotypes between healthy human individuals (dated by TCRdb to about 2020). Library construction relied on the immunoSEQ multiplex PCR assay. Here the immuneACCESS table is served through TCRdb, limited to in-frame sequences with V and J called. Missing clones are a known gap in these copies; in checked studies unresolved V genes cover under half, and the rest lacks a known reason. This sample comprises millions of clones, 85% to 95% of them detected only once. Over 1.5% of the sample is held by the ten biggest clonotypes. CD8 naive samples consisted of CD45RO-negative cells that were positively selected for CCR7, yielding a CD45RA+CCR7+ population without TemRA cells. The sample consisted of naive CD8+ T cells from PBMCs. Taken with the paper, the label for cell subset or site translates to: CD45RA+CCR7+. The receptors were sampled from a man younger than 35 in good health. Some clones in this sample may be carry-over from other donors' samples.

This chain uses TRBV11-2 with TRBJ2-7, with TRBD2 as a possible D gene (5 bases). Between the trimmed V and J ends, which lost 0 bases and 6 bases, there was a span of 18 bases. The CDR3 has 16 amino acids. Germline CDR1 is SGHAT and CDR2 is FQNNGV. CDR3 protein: CASSLDRLAPGFEQYF. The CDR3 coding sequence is TGTGCCAGCAGCTTAGATCGGTTAGCTCCGGGGTTCGAGCAGTACTTC.

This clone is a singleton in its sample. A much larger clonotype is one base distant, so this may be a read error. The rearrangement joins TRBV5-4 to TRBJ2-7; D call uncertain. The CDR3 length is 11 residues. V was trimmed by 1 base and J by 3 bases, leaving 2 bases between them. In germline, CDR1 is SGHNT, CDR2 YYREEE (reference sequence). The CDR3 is CASSLNYEQYF. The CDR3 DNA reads TGTGCCAGCAGCTTGAACTACGAGCAGTACTTC. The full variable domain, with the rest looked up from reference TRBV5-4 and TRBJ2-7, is ETGVTQSPTHLIKTRGQQVTLRCSSQSGHNTVSWYQQALGQGPQFIFQYYREEENGRGNFPPRFSGLQFPNYSSELNVNALELDDSALYLCASSLNYEQYFGPGTRLTVT.

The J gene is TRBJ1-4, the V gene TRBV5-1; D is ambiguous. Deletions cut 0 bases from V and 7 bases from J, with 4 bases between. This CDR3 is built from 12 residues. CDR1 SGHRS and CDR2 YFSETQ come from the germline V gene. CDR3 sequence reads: CASSLDSEKLFF. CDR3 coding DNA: TGCGCCAGCAGCTTGGATTCTGAAAAACTGTTTTTT.

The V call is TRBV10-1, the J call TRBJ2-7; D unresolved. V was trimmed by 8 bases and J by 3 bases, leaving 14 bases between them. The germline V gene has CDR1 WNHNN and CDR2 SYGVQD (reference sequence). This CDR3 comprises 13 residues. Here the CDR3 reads CASCCLWIYEQYF. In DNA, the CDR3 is TGCGCCAGCTGCTGCCTCTGGATCTACGAGCAGTACTTC.

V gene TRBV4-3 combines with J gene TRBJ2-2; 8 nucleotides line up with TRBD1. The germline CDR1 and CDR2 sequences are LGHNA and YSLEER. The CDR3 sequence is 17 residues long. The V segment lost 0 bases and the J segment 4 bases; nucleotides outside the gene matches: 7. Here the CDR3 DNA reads TGCGCCAGCAGCCAAGATCCCCAGGGGGCGCCCACCGGGGAGCTGTTTTTT. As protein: CASSQDPQGAPTGELFF.

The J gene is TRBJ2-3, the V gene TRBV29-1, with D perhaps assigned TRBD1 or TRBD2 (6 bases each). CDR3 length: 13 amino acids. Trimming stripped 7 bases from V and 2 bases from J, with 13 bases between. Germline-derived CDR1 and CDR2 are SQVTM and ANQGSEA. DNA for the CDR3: TGCAGCGCCCGAGGGGGGCACACAGATACGCAGTATTTT. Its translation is CSARGGHTDTQYF.

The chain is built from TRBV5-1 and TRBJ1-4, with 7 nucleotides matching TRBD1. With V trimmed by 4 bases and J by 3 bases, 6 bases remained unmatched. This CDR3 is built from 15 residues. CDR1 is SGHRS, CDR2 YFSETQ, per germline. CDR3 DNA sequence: TGCGCCAGCAGCGTATCGACAGGGCCTAATGAAAAACTGTTTTTT. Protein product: CASSVSTGPNEKLFF.